A single sample gave rise to the 8 T cell receptor beta chains below, sequenced in a study of OX40 agonist ivuxolimab in advanced cancers. Libraries were prepared by immunoSEQ multiplex PCR; TCRdb keeps only in-frame clonotypes and omits some of them. The table has approximately 19,000 clones, 70% to 90% seen once. The sequenced sample was CD4+ or CD8+ T cells sorted from blood, obtained in a trial of the OX40 agonist ivuxolimab. All receptors derive from an adult with an advanced solid tumor such as melanoma, head and neck, liver or kidney cancer.

This sequence joins TRBV2 and TRBJ2-2; 8 bases agree with TRBD1. With V trimmed by 4 bases and J by 4 bases, 8 bases remained unmatched. This CDR3 region has 16 residues. Germline CDR1 is SNHLY and CDR2 is FYNNEI. The CDR3 coding sequence is TGTGCCAGCAGTGTCGGCCAGGGGGCGGTCACCGGGGAGCTGTTTTTT. Translated, it gives CASSVGQGAVTGELFF.

The J gene is TRBJ2-1, the V gene TRBV7-9; 10 bases line up with TRBD1. The CDR3 sequence is 14 residues long. V was pared by 5 bases and J by 7 bases, with 5 bases of the junction left unmatched. Germline V gene sequence: CDR1 SEHNR, CDR2 FQNEAQ (reference sequence). The CDR3 sequence: CASSQWTGGNEQFF. CDR3 DNA: TGTGCCAGCAGCCAATGGACAGGGGGGAATGAGCAGTTCTTC.

This clone was detected only once. The chain links TRBV30 to TRBJ1-2; TRBD1 matches 11 bases. CDR3 length equals 15 residues. V lost 2 bases to trimming and J lost 4 bases; unmatched junction nucleotides: 6. Germline V gene data show CDR1 as GTSNPN and CDR2 as SVGIG (reference sequence). As DNA, the CDR3 is TGTGCCTGGAGTTACGCCGGGACAGGGGGCTATGGCTACACCTTC. This gives the protein CAWSYAGTGGYGYTF.

V gene TRBV28 combines with J gene TRBJ2-1; D remains ambiguous. Germline CDR1 MDHEN, CDR2 SYDVKM. This CDR3 spans 15 amino acids. V was clipped by 1 base and J by 1 base, with 8 bases between them. Here the CDR3 reads CASSLSESSYNEQFF. The DNA of the CDR3 is TGTGCCAGCAGTTTATCAGAATCTTCCTACAATGAGCAGTTCTTC.

This chain joins TRBV27 and TRBJ2-5, with 13 bases fitting TRBD2. With 5 bases clipped from V and 3 bases from J, the junction kept 6 bases outside the gene matches. CDR1 and CDR2 from the germline V gene are MNHEY and SMNVEV (reference sequence). There are 16 residues in the CDR3. CDR3 loop: CASSLIGLAGEETQYF. DNA of the CDR3: TGTGCCAGCAGTCTGATTGGACTAGCGGGAGAAGAGACCCAGTACTTC.

CDR3 loop: CASSEFGDEQFF. In DNA form, the CDR3 reads TGCGCCAGCAGCGAGTTCGGCGATGAGCAGTTCTTC. The chain recombines TRBV5-1 with TRBJ2-1; no firm D call. Germline V gene data show CDR1 as SGHRS and CDR2 as YFSETQ. The CDR3 sequence is 12 residues long. Trimming stripped 4 bases from V and 8 bases from J, with 10 bases between.

This chain connects TRBV13 to TRBJ1-5; 8 bases map to TRBD1. The CDR3 spans 16 residues. V trimming: 6 bases; J trimming: 1 base; junction bases outside the gene matches: 8. The V gene's germline CDR1 is PRHDT and CDR2 FYEKMQ (reference sequence). CDR3 loop: CASSQGARGSNQPQHF. CDR3 DNA: TGTGCCAGCAGTCAGGGGGCGCGGGGAAGCAATCAGCCCCAGCATTTT.

This chain connects TRBV10-1 to TRBJ2-7; the D gene is possibly TRBD2 (6 bases). CDR3 length equals 13 residues. V dropped 4 bases and J dropped 4 bases, with 11 bases sitting between them. The V gene's germline CDR1 is WNHNN and CDR2 SYGVQD (reference sequence). The CDR3 sequence is CASSAGESYEQYF. The CDR3 nucleotides read TGCGCCAGCAGTGCGGGGGAATCTTACGAGCAGTACTTC.